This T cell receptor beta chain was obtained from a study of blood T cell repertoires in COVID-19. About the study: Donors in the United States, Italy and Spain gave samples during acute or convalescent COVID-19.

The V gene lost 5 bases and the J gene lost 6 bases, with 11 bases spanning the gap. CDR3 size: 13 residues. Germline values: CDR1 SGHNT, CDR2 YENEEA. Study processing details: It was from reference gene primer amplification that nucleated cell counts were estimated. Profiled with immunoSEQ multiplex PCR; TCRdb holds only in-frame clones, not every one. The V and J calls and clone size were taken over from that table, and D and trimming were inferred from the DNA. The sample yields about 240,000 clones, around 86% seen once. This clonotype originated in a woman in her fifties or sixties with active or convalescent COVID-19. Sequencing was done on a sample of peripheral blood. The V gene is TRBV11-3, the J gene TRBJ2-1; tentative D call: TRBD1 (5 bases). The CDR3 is CASSQGVSNEQFF. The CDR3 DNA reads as TGTGCCAGCAGCCAAGGGGTGAGCAATGAGCAGTTCTTC.